Following are 25 T cell receptor beta chains from one sample sequenced in a study. TCRdb processed the RT-PCR reads anew with MiXCR; each CDR3 protein has one entry. This sample has more than 600,000 distinct CDR3 sequences, with 14% found just once. The sequenced material came from memory CD4+ T cells from blood. The receptor set was obtained from a female donor in good health, serving as a healthy control.

This clonotype showed up many times. CDR3 nucleotides: TGTGCCACCTCTGGACCTTACAATGAGCAGTTCTTC. Protein sequence: CATSGPYNEQFF. The V call is TRBV10-3, the J call TRBJ2-1; D is uncertain. V was shortened by 10 bases and J by 4 bases, with 11 bases between the two germline ends. CDR3 length equals 12 residues. Germline V gives CDR1 ENHRY, CDR2 SYGVKD.

The chain recombines TRBV24-1 with TRBJ2-2; D remains ambiguous. Between the trimmed V and J ends, which lost 4 bases and 6 bases, there was a span of 11 bases. The germline CDR1 and CDR2 sequences are KGHDR and SFDVKD. The CDR3 extends over 14 amino acids. The CDR3 is CATSEGTRAGELFF. In DNA, the CDR3 is TGTGCCACCAGTGAGGGAACAAGGGCCGGGGAGCTGTTTTTT.

The table lists this clonotype with many counts. V usage is TRBV12-3 or TRBV12-4 and J usage is TRBJ1-1; the D gene is possibly TRBD1 (5 bases). There are 14 residues in the CDR3. V gave up 0 bases and J gave up 8 bases, with 13 bases separating them. The CDR3 coding sequence is TGTGCCAGCAGTTTAGCCTCAGGGAAAAAGGAAGCTTTCTTT. Its protein product is CASSLASGKKEAFF.

This clonotype was picked up one time. The chain couples TRBV7-8 to TRBJ2-6, with D perhaps being TRBD1 or TRBD2 (6 bases each). The CDR3 runs to 16 residues. The germline V and J ends were trimmed by 2 bases and 3 bases, with 11 bases remaining between them. Germline CDR1 is SGHVS and CDR2 is FQNEAQ. CDR3 loop: CASSLSGAGGANVLTF. The CDR3 bases are TGTGCCAGCAGCTTATCGGGGGCAGGTGGGGCCAACGTCCTGACTTTC.

The CDR3 spells CASMLQASDTQYF. Written as DNA, the CDR3 is TGTGCCAGCATGCTACAGGCGTCAGATACGCAGTATTTT. V usage is TRBV12-3 or TRBV12-4 and J usage is TRBJ2-3; a possible D gene is TRBD1 (5 bases). This CDR3 is 13 amino acids long. Trimming removed 7 bases at V and 4 bases at J, with 12 bases between.

This clonotype was picked up many times. CDR3 nucleotides: TGTGCCAGCAGCTTGCGGGACAGGCCCTATGGCTACACCTTC. This translates into CASSLRDRPYGYTF. The J gene is TRBJ1-2, the V gene TRBV5-6; 8 bases are shared with TRBD1. The CDR3 loop spans 14 amino acids. V lost 1 base to trimming and J lost 4 bases; unmatched junction nucleotides: 3. Looked up from germline, CDR1 is SGHDT and CDR2 is YYEEEE.

The genes are TRBV7-2 and TRBJ1-5; D gene uncertain. Trimming took off 5 bases at V and 2 bases at J, with 13 bases between the two ends. Germline V gene data show CDR1 as SGHTA and CDR2 as FQGNSA. The CDR3 consists of 15 residues. CDR3 DNA sequence: TGTGCCAGCAGCCCCTGGGCGCAGGGCAATCAGCCCCAGCATTTT. Protein sequence: CASSPWAQGNQPQHF.

The chain links TRBV7-2 to TRBJ2-7; tentative D call: TRBD2 (5 bases). The germline CDR1 and CDR2 sequences are SGHTA and FQGNSA. This CDR3 has 15 residues. Trimming shortened V by 1 base and J by 3 bases, and 13 bases separated the two germline ends. This chain's CDR3 is CASSLGGSSRYEQYF. The DNA of the CDR3 is TGTGCCAGCAGCTTAGGAGGGTCTAGCCGCTACGAGCAGTACTTC.

This chain joins TRBV5-5 and TRBJ2-5; D possibly corresponds to TRBD1 (6 bases). Germline lookup yields CDR1 SGHKS and CDR2 YYEKEE (reference sequence). This CDR3 has 16 amino acids. Between the trimmed V and J ends, which lost 4 bases and 1 base, there was a span of 17 bases. The CDR3 sequence: CASSPDRTPTQETQYF. The DNA of the CDR3 is TGTGCCAGCAGCCCCGACAGGACCCCAACCCAAGAGACCCAGTACTTC.

The V call is TRBV24-1, the J call TRBJ2-5; no definite D call. Germline V gene sequence: CDR1 KGHDR, CDR2 SFDVKD. The CDR3 extends over 13 amino acids. V was pared by 7 bases and J by 0 bases, with 8 bases between. The CDR3: CATRSAHQETQYF. CDR3 bases: TGTGCCACCAGAAGCGCCCACCAAGAGACCCAGTACTTC.

This clonotype was seen a handful of times. V is TRBV7-3 and J is TRBJ2-3; 10 nucleotides match TRBD2. Looked up from germline, CDR1 is SGHTA and CDR2 is FQGTGA. V shed 5 bases, J shed 5 bases, and the junction held 10 bases outside the gene matches. CDR3 length equals 16 residues. The CDR3 reads CASSRTSGRAGDTQYF. As DNA, the CDR3 is TGTGCCAGCAGCCGTACAAGCGGGAGGGCCGGAGATACGCAGTATTTT.

This clonotype turned up a few times. This chain uses TRBV20-1 with TRBJ2-7; D is perhaps TRBD1 or TRBD2 (5 bases each). The CDR3 has 15 amino acids. Germline V gene sequence: CDR1 DFQATT, CDR2 SNEGSKA (reference sequence). Between the trimmed V and J ends, which lost 0 bases and 2 bases, there was a span of 14 bases. The CDR3: CSARDHKRDPYEQYF. CDR3 in DNA: TGCAGTGCTAGAGATCATAAGAGGGACCCCTACGAGCAGTACTTC.

The V call is TRBV4-1, the J call TRBJ2-3; possibly TRBD1 for D (6 bases). This CDR3 contains 17 residues. Between the trimmed V and J ends, which lost 0 bases and 0 bases, there was a span of 13 bases. From germline, CDR1 is MGHRA and CDR2 YSYEKL. The CDR3 sequence is CASSQDGQGSSTDTQYF. The DNA for the CDR3 is TGCGCCAGCAGCCAAGATGGTCAGGGGTCTAGCACAGATACGCAGTATTTT.

This clonotype was counted many times. The gene calls are TRBV7-2 and TRBJ2-1; D is unresolved. Germline lookup yields CDR1 SGHTA and CDR2 FQGNSA. V lost 3 bases, J lost 0 bases, and 6 bases lay in between. The CDR3 covers 14 residues. The CDR3 DNA reads TGTGCCAGCAGCTTCCGGAGCTCCTACAATGAGCAGTTCTTC. Encoded protein: CASSFRSSYNEQFF.

This clonotype turned up a few times. The chain couples TRBV5-1 to TRBJ2-5, with a weak D call TRBD2 (6 bases). This CDR3 spans 15 amino acids. Germline V lookup: CDR1 SGHRS, CDR2 YFSETQ. Trimming removed 2 bases at V and 1 base at J, with 12 bases between. The CDR3 region has the DNA TGCGCCAGCAGCTTAGGACGGGGACTCCAAGAGACCCAGTACTTC. Protein: CASSLGRGLQETQYF.

The gene calls are TRBV5-1 and TRBJ1-6; no clear D gene. V shed 3 bases and J shed 9 bases, with 22 bases lying between them. Germline-derived CDR1 and CDR2 are SGHRS and YFSETQ. This CDR3 is 17 amino acids long. This CDR3 reads CASSSYPVSETRSPLHF. CDR3 DNA sequence: TGCGCCAGCAGCTCCTACCCGGTTTCGGAGACCCGTTCACCCCTCCACTTT. The full variable domain, rest sourced from reference TRBV5-1 and TRBJ1-6, is KAGVTQTPRYLIKTRGQQVTLSCSPISGHRSVSWYQQTPGQGLQFLFEYFSETQRNKGNFPGRFSGRQFSNSRSEMNVSTLELGDSALYLCASSSYPVSETRSPLHFGNGTRLTVT.

V usage is TRBV27 and J usage is TRBJ2-5; D unresolved. The V gene's germline CDR1 is MNHEY and CDR2 SMNVEV (reference sequence). The CDR3 is 13 residues long. The V end lost 4 bases, the J end lost 5 bases, and 11 bases lay between the germline ends. The CDR3 loop reads CASSSPSLETQYF. CDR3 DNA: TGTGCCAGCAGTTCTCCCTCGTTGGAGACCCAGTACTTC.

The sample holds many counts of this clonotype. The chain uses TRBV6-5 and TRBJ2-7, with D perhaps TRBD2 (6 bases). V was cut by 8 bases and J by 3 bases, with 14 bases left in between. CDR3 length: 13 amino acids. Germline V CDR1 and CDR2: MNHEY, SVGAGI. This chain's CDR3 is CASAALADYEQYF. The CDR3 nucleotides read TGTGCCAGCGCTGCACTAGCAGACTACGAGCAGTACTTC.

This clonotype was detected only a few times. This chain uses TRBV6-5 with TRBJ2-1, with 11 bases identical to TRBD2. The trim removed 2 bases at V and 0 bases at J, leaving 6 bases unmatched. This CDR3 spans 18 amino acids. Germline assignment: CDR1 MNHEY and CDR2 SVGAGI. The CDR3 coding sequence is TGTGCCAGCAGTTACGTGACTAGCGGGATCAGCTCCTACAATGAGCAGTTCTTC. Protein product: CASSYVTSGISSYNEQFF.

Only a few counts were recorded for this clonotype. This chain connects TRBV5-1 to TRBJ2-7; 7 nucleotides agree with TRBD2. CDR3 length equals 14 residues. J lost 3 bases, V lost 3 bases, and 6 bases had no gene match. Germline values: CDR1 SGHRS, CDR2 YFSETQ. CDR3 coding DNA: TGCGCCAGCAGCTCGCTAGCGGATAACTACGAGCAGTACTTC. Translation gives CASSSLADNYEQYF.

This clonotype was recorded at least ten times. The chain carries TRBV5-1 and TRBJ2-1; the D call may be TRBD1 or TRBD2 (5 bases each). Trimming took 0 bases from V and 6 from J, leaving 10 bases between them. The CDR3 length is 14 residues. Germline V gene lookup returns CDR1 SGHRS and CDR2 YFSETQ. The CDR3 loop is CASSLANGGNEQFF. The DNA for the CDR3 is TGCGCCAGCAGCTTGGCCAATGGGGGCAATGAGCAGTTCTTC. Filled out from reference TRBV5-1 and TRBJ2-1, the complete variable domain reads KAGVTQTPRYLIKTRGQQVTLSCSPISGHRSVSWYQQTPGQGLQFLFEYFSETQRNKGNFPGRFSGRQFSNSRSEMNVSTLELGDSALYLCASSLANGGNEQFFGPGTRLTVL.

The J gene is TRBJ1-4, the V gene TRBV4-2, with 7 bases that match TRBD1. The germline gives CDR1 LGHNA, CDR2 YNFKEQ. This CDR3 has 16 residues. The V segment lost 2 bases and the J segment 6 bases; nucleotides outside the gene matches: 9. CDR3 coding DNA: TGTGCCAGCAGCCAAACTGGTTTAGGGGGCCATGAAAAACTGTTTTTT. Encoded protein: CASSQTGLGGHEKLFF.

In its sample, this clonotype was seen a few times. V gene TRBV6-1 combines with J gene TRBJ2-3; perhaps TRBD2 as D (5 bases). The CDR3 contains 12 residues. Trimming pared 10 bases from V and 5 bases from J, leaving 13 bases between. Germline-derived CDR1 and CDR2 are MNHNS and SASEGT. The CDR3 bases are TGTGCCATCCAGGACTGGGGAGATACGCAGTATTTT. Its translation: CAIQDWGDTQYF.

This clonotype has ten or more counts. The chain recombines TRBV10-3 with TRBJ2-7; 14 bases match TRBD2. With 3 bases clipped from V and 2 bases from J, the junction kept 3 bases outside the gene matches. The CDR3 has 16 residues. Germline loops: CDR1 ENHRY, CDR2 SYGVKD. CDR3 region: CAISDGTSGSPYEQYF. The CDR3 bases are TGTGCCATCAGTGACGGGACTAGCGGGAGTCCCTACGAGCAGTACTTC.

This clonotype has just a few counts. This chain links TRBV5-1 with TRBJ2-3; 9 nucleotides match TRBD1. The CDR3 covers 17 residues. Germline assignment: CDR1 SGHRS and CDR2 YFSETQ. Unmatched junction bases numbered 10, after V lost 5 bases and J lost 0 bases. CDR3 loop: CASRKTGGWGSTDTQYF. CDR3 bases: TGCGCCAGCAGGAAAACAGGGGGCTGGGGGAGCACAGATACGCAGTATTTT.